The sequence of this T cell receptor (beta chain) was determined in a study of T cell responses to AZD1222 COVID-19 vaccine. Study observations and caveats: The CD4 TCRs associated with vaccination extended across spike and predominated at 160-218 and 743-854. Donors were largely white British and mainly female; clonal diversity was possibly underestimated. Seropositive at baseline were only a handful of AZD1222 recipients.

Worth noting for this clone: The target antigen is unknown.

Only in-frame clones appear in the TCRdb table, and some are missing; sequencing was by immunoSEQ multiplex PCR. This sample yields about 140,000 clones, of which 90% to 95% are seen a single time; less than 0.95% belongs to the top ten. Germline lookup yields CDR1 SEHNR and CDR2 FQNEAQ (reference sequence). There are 13 residues in the CDR3. The germline V and J ends were trimmed by 3 bases and 1 base, with 6 bases remaining between them. The V call is TRBV7-9, the J call TRBJ1-1; D is uncertain. The TCR was taken from an adult in good health. The material sequenced was peripheral blood, taken on day 0 of MenACWY control vaccination. CDR3 loop: CASSLSQNTEAFF. CDR3 in DNA: TGTGCCAGCAGCTTGTCACAGAACACTGAAGCTTTCTTT.